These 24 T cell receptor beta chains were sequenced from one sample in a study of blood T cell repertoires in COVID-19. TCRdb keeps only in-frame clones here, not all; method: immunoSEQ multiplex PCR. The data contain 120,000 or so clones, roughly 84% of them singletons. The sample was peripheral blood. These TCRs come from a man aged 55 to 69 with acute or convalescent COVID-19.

CDR3 sequence reads: CASSKLESGRAVSYFYEQYF. The CDR3 nucleotides are TGTGCCAGCAGCAAACTGGAGAGCGGGAGGGCGGTTAGTTACTTCTACGAGCAGTACTTC. The chain combines TRBV21-1 with TRBJ2-7; the D call of TRBD2 is as the table states it, not checked on the DNA. TRBV21-1 is designated a pseudogene. The CDR3 totals 20 residues.

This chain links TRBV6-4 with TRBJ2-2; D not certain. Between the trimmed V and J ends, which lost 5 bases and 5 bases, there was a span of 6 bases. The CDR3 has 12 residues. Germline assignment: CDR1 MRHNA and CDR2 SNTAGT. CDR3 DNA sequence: TGTGCCAGCAGTTCTCGGACCGGGGAGCTGTTTTTT. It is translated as CASSSRTGELFF.

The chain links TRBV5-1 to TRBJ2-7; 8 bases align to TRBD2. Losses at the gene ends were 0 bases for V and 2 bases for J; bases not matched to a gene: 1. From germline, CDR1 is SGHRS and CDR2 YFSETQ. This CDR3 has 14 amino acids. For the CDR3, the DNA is TGCGCCAGCAGCTTGGGCGGGGGGACCTACGAGCAGTACTTC. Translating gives CASSLGGGTYEQYF.

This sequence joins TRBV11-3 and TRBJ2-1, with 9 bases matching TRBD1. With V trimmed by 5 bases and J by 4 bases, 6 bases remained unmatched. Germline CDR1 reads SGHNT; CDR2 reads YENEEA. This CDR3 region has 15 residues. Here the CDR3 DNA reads TGTGCCAGCAGCCCCCGACAGGGGGGATACAATGAGCAGTTCTTC. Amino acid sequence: CASSPRQGGYNEQFF.

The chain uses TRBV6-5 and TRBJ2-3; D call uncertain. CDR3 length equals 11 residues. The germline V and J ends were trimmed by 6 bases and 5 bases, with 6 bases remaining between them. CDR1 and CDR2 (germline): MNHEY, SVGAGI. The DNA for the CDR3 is TGTGCCAGCAGGGCCGAAGATACGCAGTATTTT. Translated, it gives CASRAEDTQYF.

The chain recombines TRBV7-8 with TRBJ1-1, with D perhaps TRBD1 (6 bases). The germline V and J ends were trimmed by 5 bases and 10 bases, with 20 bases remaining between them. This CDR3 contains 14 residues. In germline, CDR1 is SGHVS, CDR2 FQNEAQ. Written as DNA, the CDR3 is TGTGCCAGCAGCGCTGCCGACAGGCGAGCAGGAGCTTTCTTT. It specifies CASSAADRRAGAFF.

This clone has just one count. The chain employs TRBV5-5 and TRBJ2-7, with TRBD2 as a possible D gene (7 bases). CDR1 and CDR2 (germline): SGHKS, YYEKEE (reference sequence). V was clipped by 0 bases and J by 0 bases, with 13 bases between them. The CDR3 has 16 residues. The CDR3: CASSLEGGAVSYEQYF. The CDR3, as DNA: TGTGCCAGCAGCTTGGAAGGGGGGGCCGTCTCCTACGAGCAGTACTTC.

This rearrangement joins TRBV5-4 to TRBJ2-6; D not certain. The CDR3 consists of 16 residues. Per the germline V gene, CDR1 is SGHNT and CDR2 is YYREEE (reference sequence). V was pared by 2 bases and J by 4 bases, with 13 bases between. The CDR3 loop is CASSLRSQLGANVLTF. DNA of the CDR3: TGTGCCAGCAGCTTACGCTCCCAGTTGGGGGCCAACGTCCTGACTTTC. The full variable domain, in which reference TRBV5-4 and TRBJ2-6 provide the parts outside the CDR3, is ETGVTQSPTHLIKTRGQQVTLRCSSQSGHNTVSWYQQALGQGPQFIFQYYREEENGRGNFPPRFSGLQFPNYSSELNVNALELDDSALYLCASSLRSQLGANVLTFGAGSRLTVL.

CDR3 residues: CASSYTRVSYNSPLHF. CDR3 nucleotide sequence: TGTGCCAGCAGTTACACCAGGGTGTCCTATAATTCACCCCTCCACTTT. The V and J genes are TRBV6-5 and TRBJ1-6; tentatively, D is TRBD1 (5 bases). Deletions cut 2 bases from V and 1 base from J, with 9 bases between. Germline CDR1 MNHEY, CDR2 SVGAGI. The CDR3 is 16 amino acids.

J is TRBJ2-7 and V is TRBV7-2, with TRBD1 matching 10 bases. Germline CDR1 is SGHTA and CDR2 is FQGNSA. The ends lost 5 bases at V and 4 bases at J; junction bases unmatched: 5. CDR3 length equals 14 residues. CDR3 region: CASSVDRGRYEQYF. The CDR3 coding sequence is TGTGCCAGCAGCGTCGACAGGGGGCGGTACGAGCAGTACTTC.

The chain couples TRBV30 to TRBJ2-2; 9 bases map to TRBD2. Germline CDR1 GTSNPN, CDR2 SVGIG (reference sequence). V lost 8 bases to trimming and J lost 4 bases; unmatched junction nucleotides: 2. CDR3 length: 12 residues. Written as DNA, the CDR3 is TGTGCCCGGACTAGCGCCACCGGGGAGCTGTTTTTT. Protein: CARTSATGELFF.

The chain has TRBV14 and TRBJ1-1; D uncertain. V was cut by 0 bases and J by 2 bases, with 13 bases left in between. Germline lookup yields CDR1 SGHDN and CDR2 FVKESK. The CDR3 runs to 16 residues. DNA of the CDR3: TGTGCCAGCAGCCAAGAGTGGGCTCTACTCAACACTGAAGCTTTCTTT. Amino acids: CASSQEWALLNTEAFF. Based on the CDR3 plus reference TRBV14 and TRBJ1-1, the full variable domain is EAGVTQFPSHSVIEKGQTVTLRCDPISGHDNLYWYRRVMGKEIKFLLHFVKESKQDESGMPNNRFLAERTGGTYSTLKVQPAELEDSGVYFCASSQEWALLNTEAFFGQGTRLTVV.

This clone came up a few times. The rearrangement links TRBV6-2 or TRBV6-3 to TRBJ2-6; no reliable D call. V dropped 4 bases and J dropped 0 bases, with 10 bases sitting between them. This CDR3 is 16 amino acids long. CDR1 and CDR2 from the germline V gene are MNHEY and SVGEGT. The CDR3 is CASSSNAISGANVLTF. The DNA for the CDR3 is TGTGCCAGCAGTTCGAACGCGATCTCTGGGGCCAACGTCCTGACTTTC.

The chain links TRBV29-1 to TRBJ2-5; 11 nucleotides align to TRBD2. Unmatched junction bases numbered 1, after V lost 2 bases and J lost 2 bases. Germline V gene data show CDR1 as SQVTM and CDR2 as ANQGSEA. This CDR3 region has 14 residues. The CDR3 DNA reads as TGCAGCGTTGAACTAGCGGGAGGTCAAGAGACCCAGTACTTC. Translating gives CSVELAGGQETQYF. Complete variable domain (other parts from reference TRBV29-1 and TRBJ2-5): SAVISQKPSRDICQRGTSLTIQCQVDSQVTMMFWYRQQPGQSLTLIATANQGSEATYESGFVIDKFPISRPNLTFSTLTVSNMSPEDSSIYLCSVELAGGQETQYFGPGTRLLVL.

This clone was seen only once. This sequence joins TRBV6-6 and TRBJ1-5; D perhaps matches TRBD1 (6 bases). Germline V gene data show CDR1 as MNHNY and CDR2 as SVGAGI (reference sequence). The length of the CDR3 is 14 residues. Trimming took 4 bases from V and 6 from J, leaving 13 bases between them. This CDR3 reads CASSLQGMSQPQHF. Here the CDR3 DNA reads TGTGCCAGCAGTTTACAGGGAATGAGTCAGCCCCAGCATTTT.

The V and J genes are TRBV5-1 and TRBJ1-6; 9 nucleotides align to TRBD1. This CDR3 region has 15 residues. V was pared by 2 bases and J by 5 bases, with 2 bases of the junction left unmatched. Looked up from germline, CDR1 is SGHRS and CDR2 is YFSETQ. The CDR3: CASSFWDRDNSPLHF. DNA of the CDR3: TGCGCCAGCAGCTTCTGGGACAGGGATAATTCACCCCTCCACTTT.

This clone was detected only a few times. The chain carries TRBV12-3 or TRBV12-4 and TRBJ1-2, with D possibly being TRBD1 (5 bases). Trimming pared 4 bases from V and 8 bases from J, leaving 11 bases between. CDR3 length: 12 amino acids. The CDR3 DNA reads TGTGCCAGCAGTTCCGACAGACGGGGCTACACCTTC. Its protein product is CASSSDRRGYTF.

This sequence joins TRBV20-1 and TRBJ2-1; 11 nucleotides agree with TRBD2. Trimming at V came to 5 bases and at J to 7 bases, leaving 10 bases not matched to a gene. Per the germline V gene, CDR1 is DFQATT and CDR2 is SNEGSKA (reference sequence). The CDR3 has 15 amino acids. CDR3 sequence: CSARVPGLADNEQFF. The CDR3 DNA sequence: TGCAGTGCTCGTGTACCGGGACTAGCGGATAATGAGCAGTTCTTC.

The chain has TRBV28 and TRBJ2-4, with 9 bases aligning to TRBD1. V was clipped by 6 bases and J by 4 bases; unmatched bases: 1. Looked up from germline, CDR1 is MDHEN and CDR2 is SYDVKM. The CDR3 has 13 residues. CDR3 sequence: CASRGTGKNIQYF. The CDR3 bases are TGTGCCAGCAGAGGGACAGGGAAAAACATTCAGTACTTC.

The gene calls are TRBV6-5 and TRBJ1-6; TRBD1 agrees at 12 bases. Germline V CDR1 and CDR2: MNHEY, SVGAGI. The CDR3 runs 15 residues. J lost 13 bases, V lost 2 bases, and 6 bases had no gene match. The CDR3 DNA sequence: TGTGCCAGCAGTTACCGGGGACAGGGGGCGGGTCCCCTCCACTTT. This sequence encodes CASSYRGQGAGPLHF.

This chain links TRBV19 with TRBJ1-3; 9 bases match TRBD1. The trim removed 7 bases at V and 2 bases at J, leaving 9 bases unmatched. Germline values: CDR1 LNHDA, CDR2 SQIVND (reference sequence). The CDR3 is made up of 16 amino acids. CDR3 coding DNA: TGTGCCAGTATTCCGGGACAGGGCAAAGCTGGAAACACCATATATTTT. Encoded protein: CASIPGQGKAGNTIYF.

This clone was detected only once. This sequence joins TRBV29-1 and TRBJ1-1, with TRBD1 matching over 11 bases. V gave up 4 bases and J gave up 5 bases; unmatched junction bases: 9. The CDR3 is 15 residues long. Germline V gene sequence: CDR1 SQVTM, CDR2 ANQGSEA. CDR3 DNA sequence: TGCAGCGTTGCGGCCGGGACAGGGGGTCGGACTGAAGCTTTCTTT. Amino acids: CSVAAGTGGRTEAFF. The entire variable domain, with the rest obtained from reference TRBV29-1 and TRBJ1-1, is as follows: SAVISQKPSRDICQRGTSLTIQCQVDSQVTMMFWYRQQPGQSLTLIATANQGSEATYESGFVIDKFPISRPNLTFSTLTVSNMSPEDSSIYLCSVAAGTGGRTEAFFGQGTRLTVV.

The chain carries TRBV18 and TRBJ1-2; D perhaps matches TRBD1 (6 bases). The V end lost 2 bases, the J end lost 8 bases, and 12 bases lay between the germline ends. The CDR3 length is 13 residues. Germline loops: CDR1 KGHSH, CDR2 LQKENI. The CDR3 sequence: CASSPVQGQGYTF. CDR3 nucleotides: TGTGCCAGCTCACCAGTTCAGGGGCAGGGCTACACCTTC.

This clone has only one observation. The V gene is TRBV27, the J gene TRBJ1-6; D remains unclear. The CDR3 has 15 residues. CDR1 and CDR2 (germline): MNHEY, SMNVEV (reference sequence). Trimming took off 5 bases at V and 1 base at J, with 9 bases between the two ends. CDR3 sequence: CASSPRGSYNSPLHF. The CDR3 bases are TGTGCCAGCAGTCCCCGGGGATCCTATAATTCACCCCTCCACTTT.